The 16 T cell receptor beta chains below were found in one sample sequenced in a study of OX40 agonist ivuxolimab in advanced cancers. The repertoire was sequenced with immunoSEQ multiplex PCR; TCRdb's copy has only in-frame clones and lacks some. The data show approximately 83,000 clones, with approximately 81% seen just once and 4.6% held by the top ten. The source was CD4+ or CD8+ T cells sorted from blood, collected in a trial of the OX40 agonist ivuxolimab. All receptors come from an adult with an advanced solid tumor such as melanoma, head and neck, liver or kidney cancer.

The chain has TRBV11-2 and TRBJ2-7; tentatively, D is TRBD2 (6 bases). The germline gives CDR1 SGHAT, CDR2 FQNNGV. The CDR3 has 16 residues. Between the trimmed V and J ends, which lost 4 bases and 6 bases, there was a span of 22 bases. The CDR3 DNA sequence: TGTGCCAGCAGCTGGGGGGTCGGGGAGATTTCGGGCGAGCAGTACTTC. Its translation is CASSWGVGEISGEQYF.

This chain uses TRBV29-1 with TRBJ2-7; D not resolved. This CDR3 has 10 residues. Germline V lookup: CDR1 SQVTM, CDR2 ANQGSEA. CDR3 coding DNA: TGCAGTGTCACTGGGAACGAGCAGTACTTC. It codes for CSVTGNEQYF.

The DNA for the CDR3 is TGTGCCATCAGTGGTTCGGACGGGGCCTACGAGCAGTACTTC. Its translation is CAISGSDGAYEQYF. V usage is TRBV10-3 and J usage is TRBJ2-7; maybe TRBD2 (5 bases). The length of the CDR3 is 14 residues. Trimming removed 4 bases at V and 2 bases at J, with 12 bases between. The germline gives CDR1 ENHRY, CDR2 SYGVKD.

This clone turned up a few times. V gene TRBV6-1 combines with J gene TRBJ1-6; D is uncertain. The CDR3 totals 15 residues. V was clipped by 6 bases and J by 0 bases, with 9 bases between them. Germline V gene data show CDR1 as MNHNS and CDR2 as SASEGT. The CDR3 DNA sequence: TGTGCCAGCAGGGATACAGACTCCTATAATTCACCCCTCCACTTT. Amino acids: CASRDTDSYNSPLHF.

This clone was seen more than once but under ten times. The chain uses TRBV19 and TRBJ1-3, with no clear D. The length of the CDR3 is 15 residues. V lost 3 bases, J lost 0 bases, and 9 bases lay in between. Germline loops: CDR1 LNHDA, CDR2 SQIVND (reference sequence). CDR3 amino acids: CASSMTSVSGNTIYF. The CDR3 coding sequence is TGTGCCAGTAGTATGACTTCGGTCTCTGGAAACACCATATATTTT.

The rearrangement links TRBV30 to TRBJ1-5; perhaps TRBD1 as D (5 bases). The length of the CDR3 is 13 residues. Germline CDR1 reads GTSNPN; CDR2 reads SVGIG (reference sequence). CDR3 sequence (DNA): TGTGCTCCGGGGCAGCCCGGGGATCAGCCCCAGCATTTT. Amino acids: CAPGQPGDQPQHF.

CDR3 bases: TGCGCCAGCAGCCTGGGACAGCAACAAGAGACCCAGTACTTC. Protein product: CASSLGQQQETQYF. The chain links TRBV5-1 to TRBJ2-5; 7 nucleotides align to TRBD1. From germline, CDR1 is SGHRS and CDR2 YFSETQ. V trimming: 4 bases; J trimming: 2 bases; junction bases outside the gene matches: 5. This CDR3 spans 14 amino acids.

The chain has TRBV13 and TRBJ2-1; tentative D call: TRBD2 (6 bases). With 10 bases removed from V and 0 bases from J, the gap between germline ends came to 16 bases. This CDR3 has 15 amino acids. Germline CDR1 PRHDT, CDR2 FYEKMQ (reference sequence). The CDR3: CATTGGASSYNEQFF. In DNA form, the CDR3 reads TGTGCCACCACCGGGGGTGCAAGCTCCTACAATGAGCAGTTCTTC.

The chain recombines TRBV6-5 with TRBJ2-7; tentatively, D is TRBD1 (5 bases). This CDR3 has 12 residues. Germline V CDR1 and CDR2: MNHEY, SVGAGI. V lost 2 bases to trimming and J lost 8 bases, with 10 bases between them. Here the CDR3 reads CASSYEQGQQYF. CDR3 bases: TGTGCCAGCAGTTACGAGCAGGGTCAGCAGTACTTC.

This sequence joins TRBV5-5 and TRBJ2-1, with 13 positions matching TRBD2. With V trimmed by 5 bases and J by 4 bases, 3 bases remained unmatched. Germline V gene data show CDR1 as SGHKS and CDR2 as YYEKEE (reference sequence). The CDR3 length is 15 residues. This CDR3 is CASSKTSGGYNEQFF. The CDR3 nucleotides are TGTGCCAGCAGTAAGACTAGCGGGGGGTACAATGAGCAGTTCTTC.

For this clone: A far larger clone differs by one base, so this is likely a read error. At the DNA level, this CDR3 is encoded by other sequences in the same sample as well. The CDR3 DNA sequence: TGTGCCAGCAGCTTCCTTTACGAGCAGTACTTC. Protein: CASSFLYEQYF. This chain joins TRBV11-2 and TRBJ2-7; D is uncertain. The CDR3 runs 11 residues. Trimming pared 3 bases from V and 4 bases from J, leaving 4 bases between. CDR1 SGHAT and CDR2 FQNNGV come from the germline V gene.

The chain is built from TRBV11-3 and TRBJ1-6, with D maybe TRBD1 (6 bases). The CDR3 spans 14 residues. V was clipped by 5 bases and J by 10 bases, with 15 bases between them. Per germline, CDR1 SGHNT and CDR2 YENEEA. CDR3 residues: CASSQDSTNSPLHF. The CDR3 DNA reads TGTGCCAGCAGCCAGGACAGCACCAACTCACCCCTCCACTTT. Looking up the rest from reference TRBV11-3 and TRBJ1-6 gives the full variable domain: EAGVVQSPRYKIIEKKQPVAFWCNPISGHNTLYWYLQNLGQGPELLIRYENEEAVDDSQLPKDRFSAERLKGVDSTLKIQPAELGDSAVYLCASSQDSTNSPLHFGNGTRLTVT.

The rearrangement links TRBV14 to TRBJ2-3; 8 nucleotides line up with TRBD2. Germline lookup yields CDR1 SGHDN and CDR2 FVKESK. This CDR3 is 15 amino acids long. V shed 5 bases, J shed 6 bases, and the junction held 10 bases outside the gene matches. The CDR3 nucleotides read TGTGCCAGCAGCTTTAGACTTAGCGGGATTGATACGCAGTATTTT. As protein: CASSFRLSGIDTQYF.

The rearrangement links TRBV9 to TRBJ2-3; maybe TRBD1 (5 bases). Germline CDR1 SGDLS, CDR2 YYNGEE. Trimming left V 0 bases short and J 1 base short, with 18 bases between. This CDR3 region has 18 residues. The CDR3 region has the DNA TGTGCCAGCAGCGTAGTTCCCAGGGTGGGTGAGGGCACAGATACGCAGTATTTT. It codes for CASSVVPRVGEGTDTQYF.

V is TRBV19 and J is TRBJ2-5, with 8 bases matching TRBD2. From germline, CDR1 is LNHDA and CDR2 SQIVND (reference sequence). The length of the CDR3 is 17 residues. J gave up 4 bases and V 0 bases, and 10 bases lay outside the gene matches. DNA for the CDR3: TGTGCCAGTAGTATAGAAGGGCCCGGACTAGCCACAGAGACCCAGTACTTC. It specifies CASSIEGPGLATETQYF.

The chain combines TRBV6-5 with TRBJ2-1; 9 bases fit TRBD1. The CDR3 runs 14 residues. Trimming cost V 6 bases and J 13 bases; bases outside gene matches: 13. Per germline, CDR1 MNHEY and CDR2 SVGAGI. The CDR3 is CASSRWTGEGQQFF. For the CDR3, the DNA is TGTGCCAGCAGCCGATGGACAGGGGAAGGGCAACAGTTCTTC.